These T cell receptor beta chains were read from a single sample in a study of T-cell reconstitution after alpha-beta-depleted transplantation in children. TCRdb re-derived calls from the PCR reads in MiXCR, one entry per CDR3 protein. Of about a million distinct CDR3 sequences listed, 25% to 30% are singletons. Sequencing was performed on PBMCs, mostly from graft donor cells, taken 360 days after TCRalphabeta/CD19-depleted stem cell transplant. The receptors were sampled from a boy in the first two years of life who had a stem cell transplant for SCID, so the T cells may come from the graft donor. Both conserved end residues are part of each CDR3. A D gene is named only where the DNA matches it firmly. Clone size, where shown, is once, few, many, or a class for clones that have expanded.

V gene	J gene	clone size	D gene	CDR3 protein	CDR3 DNA
TRBV29-1	TRBJ2-7	-	TRBD2	CSVSSGGAYEQYF	TGCAGCGTATCTAGCGGGGGGGCCTACGAGCAGTACTTC
TRBV7-2	TRBJ2-5	-	TRBD2	CASSQLGGGKPQETQYF	TGTGCCAGCAGCCAGCTTGGGGGGGGGAAACCCCAAGAGACCCAGTACTTC
TRBV5-5	TRBJ2-5	few	-	CASSLNDRGQETQYF	TGTGCCAGCAGCCTTAACGACAGAGGCCAAGAGACCCAGTACTTC
TRBV27	TRBJ2-1	-	-	CASRGHYNEQFF	TGTGCCAGCAGGGGCCACTACAATGAGCAGTTCTTC
TRBV18	TRBJ2-3	-	TRBD2	CASSPYVGGNTDTQYF	TGTGCCAGCTCACCCTACGTGGGGGGGAACACAGATACGCAGTATTTT
TRBV29-1	TRBJ1-1	-	-	CSAVVLRAAFF	TGCAGCGCCGTGGTCCTTCGAGCCGCTTTCTTT
TRBV5-5	TRBJ2-1	-	TRBD2	CASSDPGLAGGAYNEQFF	TGTGCCAGCAGCGACCCGGGACTAGCGGGGGGGGCCTACAATGAGCAGTTCTTC
TRBV14	TRBJ2-4	once	-	CASSQVAKDIQYF	TGTGCCAGCAGCCAAGTCGCTAAGGACATTCAGTACTTC
TRBV12-5	TRBJ2-7	few	TRBD1	CASGHRDRGGEQYF	TGTGCTAGTGGGCACCGGGACAGGGGAGGCGAGCAGTACTTC
TRBV11-2	TRBJ2-3	once	-	CASSLAGGGAGTDTQYF	TGTGCCAGCAGCTTAGCCGGAGGGGGCGCGGGCACAGATACGCAGTATTTT
TRBV2	TRBJ1-3	few	-	CASSERAGFGNTIYF	TGTGCCAGCAGTGAGAGAGCGGGTTTTGGAAACACCATATATTTT
TRBV18	TRBJ2-5	few	TRBD1	CASSRGTGGQETQYF	TGTGCCAGCTCACGAGGGACAGGGGGTCAAGAGACCCAGTACTTC
TRBV5-1	TRBJ1-1	many	-	CASSGIYGRNTEAFF	TGCGCCAGCAGCGGAATATACGGCAGGAACACTGAAGCTTTCTTT